This T cell receptor beta chain is from a study of blood T cell repertoires in COVID-19. Study-level information: Acute-phase and convalescent COVID-19 samples originated in the United States, Italy and Spain.

Germline V gene lookup returns CDR1 MNHNY and CDR2 SVGAGI (reference sequence). CDR3 size: 14 residues. V dropped 7 bases and J dropped 4 bases, with 16 bases sitting between them. Data came from immunoSEQ multiplex PCR; TCRdb stores just in-frame clones and leaves some out. The sample carries around 200,000 clones, roughly 85% recorded once. The sequencing sample was made of PBMCs or T cells enriched from blood (not recorded which). The receptor was derived from a middle-aged man who had recovered from COVID-19. This chain connects TRBV6-6 to TRBJ1-2; no reliable D call. DNA for the CDR3: TGTGCCAGCACTCCCGGCGAGGGTGGCTATGGCTACACCTTC. Protein product: CASTPGEGGYGYTF.